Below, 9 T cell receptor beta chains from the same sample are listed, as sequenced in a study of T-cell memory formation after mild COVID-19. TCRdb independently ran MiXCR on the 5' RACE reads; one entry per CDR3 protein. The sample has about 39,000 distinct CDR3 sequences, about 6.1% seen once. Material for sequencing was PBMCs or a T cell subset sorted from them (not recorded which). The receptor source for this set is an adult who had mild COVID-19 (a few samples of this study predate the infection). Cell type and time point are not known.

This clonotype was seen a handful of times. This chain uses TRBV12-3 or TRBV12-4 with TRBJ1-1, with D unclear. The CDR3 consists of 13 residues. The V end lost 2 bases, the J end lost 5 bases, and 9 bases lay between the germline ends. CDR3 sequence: CASSLPPVTEAFF. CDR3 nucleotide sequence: TGTGCCAGCAGTTTACCCCCGGTGACTGAAGCTTTCTTT.

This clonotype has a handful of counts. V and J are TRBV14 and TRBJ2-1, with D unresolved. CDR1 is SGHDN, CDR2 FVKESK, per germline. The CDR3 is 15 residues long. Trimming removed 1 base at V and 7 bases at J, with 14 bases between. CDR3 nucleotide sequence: TGTGCCAGCAGCCAAGTTCGAACTCTAGTAAATGAGCAGTTCTTC. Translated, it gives CASSQVRTLVNEQFF. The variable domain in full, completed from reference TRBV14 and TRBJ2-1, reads EAGVTQFPSHSVIEKGQTVTLRCDPISGHDNLYWYRRVMGKEIKFLLHFVKESKQDESGMPNNRFLAERTGGTYSTLKVQPAELEDSGVYFCASSQVRTLVNEQFFGPGTRLTVL.

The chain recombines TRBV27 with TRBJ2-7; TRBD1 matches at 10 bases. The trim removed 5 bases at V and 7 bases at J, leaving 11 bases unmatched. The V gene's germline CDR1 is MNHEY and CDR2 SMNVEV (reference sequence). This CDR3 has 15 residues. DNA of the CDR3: TGTGCCAGCAGTCGCCCGGGACAGGGGACTCGAGAGCAGTACTTC. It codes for CASSRPGQGTREQYF.

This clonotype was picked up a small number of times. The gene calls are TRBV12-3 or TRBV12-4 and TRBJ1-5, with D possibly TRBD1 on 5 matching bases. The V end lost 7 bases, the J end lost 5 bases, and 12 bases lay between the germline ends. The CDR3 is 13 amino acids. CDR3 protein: CASTRDLDQPQHF. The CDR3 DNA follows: TGTGCCAGCACCAGGGATCTCGATCAGCCCCAGCATTTT.

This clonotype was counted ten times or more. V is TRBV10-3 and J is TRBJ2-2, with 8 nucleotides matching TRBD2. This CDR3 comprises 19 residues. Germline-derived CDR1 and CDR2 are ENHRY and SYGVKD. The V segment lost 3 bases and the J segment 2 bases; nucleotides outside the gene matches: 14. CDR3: CAISESIDSGESNTGELFF. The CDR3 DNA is TGTGCCATCAGTGAATCGATTGATAGCGGGGAATCAAACACCGGGGAGCTGTTTTTT.

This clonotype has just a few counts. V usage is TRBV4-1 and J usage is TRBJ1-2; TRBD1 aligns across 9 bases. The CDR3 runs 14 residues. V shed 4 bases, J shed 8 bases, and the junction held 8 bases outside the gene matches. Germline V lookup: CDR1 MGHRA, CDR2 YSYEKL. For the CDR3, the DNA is TGCGCCAGCAGCCTCCGGGACAGGGATGGGGGCTACACCTTC. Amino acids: CASSLRDRDGGYTF.

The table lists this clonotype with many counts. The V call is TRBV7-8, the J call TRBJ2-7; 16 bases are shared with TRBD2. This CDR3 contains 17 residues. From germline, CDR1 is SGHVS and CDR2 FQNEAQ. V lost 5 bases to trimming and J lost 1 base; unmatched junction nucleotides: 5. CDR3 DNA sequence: TGTGCCAGCAGCCCTGGGACTAGCGGGGGGGCTTCCTACGAGCAGTACTTC. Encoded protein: CASSPGTSGGASYEQYF.

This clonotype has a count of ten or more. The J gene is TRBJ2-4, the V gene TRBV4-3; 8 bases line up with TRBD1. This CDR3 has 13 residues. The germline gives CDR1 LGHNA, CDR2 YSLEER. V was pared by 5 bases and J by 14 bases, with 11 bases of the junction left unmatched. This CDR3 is CASSSRTGSYEYF. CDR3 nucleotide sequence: TGCGCCAGCAGCTCAAGGACAGGGAGTTACGAGTACTTC.

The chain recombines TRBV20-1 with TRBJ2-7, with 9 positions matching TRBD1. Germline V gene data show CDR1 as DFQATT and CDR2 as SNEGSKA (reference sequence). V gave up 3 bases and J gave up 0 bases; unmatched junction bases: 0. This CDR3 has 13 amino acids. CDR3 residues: CSARTGGSYEQYF. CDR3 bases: TGCAGTGCTAGGACAGGGGGCTCCTACGAGCAGTACTTC.